This T cell receptor beta chain is from a study of cytotoxic CD8 clonotypes in ibrutinib-treated CLL. Comment on this clone: Antigen: not known.

V lost 7 bases, J lost 3 bases, and 14 bases lay in between. In germline, CDR1 is MNHNY, CDR2 SVGAGI (reference sequence). This CDR3 region has 14 residues. Here immunoSEQ multiplex PCR was the method, and the copy in TCRdb shows in-frame clones only, minus some. This sample has some 310,000 clones, with approximately 80% found just once. The study, taken as a whole, reports: Sustained-remission and progressing patients' sampling times differed.

The rearrangement links TRBV6-6 to TRBJ2-3; D call uncertain. The receptor was derived from a human donor with chronic lymphocytic leukemia. The material sequenced was PBMCs, taken before ibrutinib treatment. CDR3 nucleotide sequence: TGTGCCAGCAAAAAGCCAAGTCGGACAGATACGCAGTATTTT. Amino acids: CASKKPSRTDTQYF.